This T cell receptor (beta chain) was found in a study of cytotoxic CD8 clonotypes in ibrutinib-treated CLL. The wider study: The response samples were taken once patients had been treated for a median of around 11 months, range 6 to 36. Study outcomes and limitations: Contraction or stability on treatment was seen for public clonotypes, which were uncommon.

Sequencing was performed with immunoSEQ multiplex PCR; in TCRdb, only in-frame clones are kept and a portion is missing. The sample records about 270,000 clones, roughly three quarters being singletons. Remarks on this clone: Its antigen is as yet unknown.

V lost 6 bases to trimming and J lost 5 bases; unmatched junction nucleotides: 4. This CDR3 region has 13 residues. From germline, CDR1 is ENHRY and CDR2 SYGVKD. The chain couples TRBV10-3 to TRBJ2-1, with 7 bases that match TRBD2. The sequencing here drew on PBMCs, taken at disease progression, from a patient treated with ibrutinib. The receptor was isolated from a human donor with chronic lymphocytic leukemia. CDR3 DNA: TGTGCCATCAGGCTAGCGGCTAACAATGAGCAGTTCTTC. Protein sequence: CAIRLAANNEQFF.